This T cell receptor beta chain was sequenced for a study of blood T cell repertoires in COVID-19. Study context: Specimens from acute and convalescent COVID-19 originated in the United States, Italy and Spain. T cells, B-cell-depleted T cells, or PBMCs provided the cDNA or gDNA that served as material.

There are 15 residues in the CDR3. Trimming removed 4 bases from V and 6 bases from J; junction bases left unmatched: 8. The V gene's germline CDR1 is SGHNT and CDR2 YYREEE (reference sequence). Seattle patient enrollment occurred during active infection, with longitudinal follow-up thereafter. Assay used: immunoSEQ multiplex PCR; TCRdb lists only in-frame clones, some missing. Seen here are 360,000 or so clones, about 92% observed once, and the top ten hold 3% to 4%. The V gene is TRBV5-4, the J gene TRBJ2-7, with TRBD1 identical over 12 bases. The sequenced sample was peripheral blood. The sequence was obtained from a woman aged 60-75 years with COVID-19, enrolled during active disease. The chain's CDR3 is CASSLGDRGLSEQYF. Here the CDR3 DNA reads TGTGCCAGCAGCCTGGGGGACAGGGGGCTCAGCGAGCAGTACTTC.